This paragraph covers one TCR beta chain sequence. This specimen belongs to a study of blood T cell repertoires in COVID-19. Only in-frame clones appear in the TCRdb table, and some are missing; sequencing was by immunoSEQ multiplex PCR. The sample holds about 190,000 clones, 75% to 90% seen once. The germline V gene has CDR1 MDHEN and CDR2 SYDVKM. V dropped 6 bases and J dropped 8 bases, with 19 bases sitting between them. This CDR3 comprises 14 residues. The receptor was isolated from a man younger than 45 with acute or convalescent COVID-19. The gene calls are TRBV28 and TRBJ1-2; D not certain. Sequenced input: peripheral blood. The CDR3 region has the DNA TGTGCCAGCAGCGCCTCCGTGTTAAGCTACGGCTACACCTTC. Translating it yields CASSASVLSYGYTF.